Listed below are T cell receptor beta chains from one sample, sequenced in a study of T cell repertoires in cytomegalovirus infection. TCRdb analysed the reads with MiXCR anew, one entry per CDR3 protein. The sample lists about 360,000 distinct CDR3 sequences, around 18% seen once, with 7.5% to 9.5% in the top ten. Sequencing input: PBMCs. Every receptor here comes from a human donor in good health (CMV status not recorded). Some clones in this sample may be carry-over from other donors' samples. CDR3s leave out the opening cysteine and the closing phenylalanine or tryptophan. The order of the fields is V gene, J gene, CDR3 protein.

TRBV28	TRBJ1-4	ASSSTYPSHLWGREKLF
TRBV7-2	TRBJ1-5	ASSRDGLGAQH
TRBV7-2	TRBJ2-1	ASTRLPPGLAGARSYNEQF
TRBV5-1	TRBJ1-2	ASSHDRDGYT
TRBV20-1	TRBJ2-1	SAKPQGTNEQF
TRBV6-2/TRBV6-3	TRBJ2-5	ASSDIPQETQY
TRBV7-3	TRBJ2-7	ASSPRLAVYEQY
TRBV10-3	TRBJ2-6	AISDGWSEANVLT
TRBV2	TRBJ2-7	ASSPQGHAVYEQY
TRBV19	TRBJ2-1	ASSDRGTREQF
TRBV19	TRBJ2-3	ASSILRGADTQY
TRBV4-2	TRBJ2-5	ASSRALAGYQETQY
TRBV3-1	TRBJ2-5	ASSPGGVAETQY
TRBV7-9	TRBJ1-2	ASSLPGNYGYT
TRBV7-6	TRBJ1-5	ASSLGQGNSNQPQH
TRBV10-3	TRBJ2-7	AISDRSSPYEQY
TRBV2	TRBJ1-6	ASTKELLYNSPLH
TRBV7-6	TRBJ2-3	ASSLGWADTQY
TRBV7-9	TRBJ1-2	ASSSESGYGYT
TRBV10-3	TRBJ1-3	AISESNSGNTIY
TRBV19	TRBJ2-5	ASSTRDRLRETQY
TRBV5-6	TRBJ1-2	ASSFDILPGQNYGYT
TRBV19	TRBJ2-2	ASSPIYNRELF
TRBV3-1	TRBJ1-1	ASSQIDTEAF
TRBV29-1	TRBJ2-7	SGIMGYEQY
TRBV11-2	TRBJ2-1	ASSSLLGVAGGYNEQF
TRBV5-1	TRBJ1-1	ASSPTPGRPSEAF
TRBV7-8	TRBJ2-5	ASSSLSKQY
TRBV20-1	TRBJ2-3	SARLPPYTQY
TRBV5-4	TRBJ2-1	ASTPTPGDEQF
TRBV20-1	TRBJ2-1	SASRQGHEQF
TRBV4-1	TRBJ1-3	ASSQEKKRSGNTIY
TRBV27	TRBJ1-2	ASSFQGGAGYT
TRBV10-3	TRBJ1-3	AISAAVGIDTIY
TRBV27	TRBJ1-1	ASYERAEGYYGTEAF
TRBV2	TRBJ1-2	ASTRLGQGIGYT
TRBV5-1	TRBJ2-7	ASSIGTGGSYEQY
TRBV7-2	TRBJ1-5	ASSISGGRSNQPQH
TRBV20-1	TRBJ2-7	SARERDGEQY
TRBV29-1	TRBJ2-5	SVEPRRTSQETQY
TRBV7-9	TRBJ1-1	ASSLTLKNTEAF
TRBV20-1	TRBJ2-5	SARDAYVPGETQY
TRBV14	TRBJ2-5	ASSQYSGSSQETQY
TRBV28	TRBJ1-1	ASSRPGVVTEAF
TRBV12-3/TRBV12-4	TRBJ2-3	ASSAISPGPLGTDTQY
TRBV18	TRBJ1-1	ASSPGLGNTEAF
TRBV5-4	TRBJ2-1	ASSVGTRDNEQF
TRBV15	TRBJ1-2	ATSKTGDGYGYT
TRBV5-1	TRBJ1-2	ASSPQGSPYGYT
TRBV2	TRBJ2-2	ASSAGQGGSVGELF
TRBV7-8	TRBJ2-5	ASTRGTGQETQY
TRBV7-2	TRBJ2-3	ASSWVAGERTDTQY
TRBV25-1	TRBJ2-1	ASSESPGTSGYLEQF
TRBV18	TRBJ2-5	ASSASGQETQY
TRBV7-2	TRBJ2-1	ASSLHSSSSYNEQF
TRBV12-3/TRBV12-4	TRBJ2-2	ASSLGGRGTGELF
TRBV12-3/TRBV12-4	TRBJ1-1	ASNPRPPPDSEAF